The clone carrying this TCR beta chain was detected only once. The data originate from a study of beta chain features in type 1 diabetes. Per germline, CDR1 MDHEN and CDR2 SYDVKM. The V gene lost 1 base and the J gene lost 6 bases, with 7 bases spanning the gap. This CDR3 region has 12 residues. The authors reverse transcribed all of the isolated RNA, so sequencing captured expressed TCRB transcripts. Here immunoSEQ multiplex PCR was the method, and the copy in TCRdb shows in-frame clones only, minus some. The sample comprises 900,000 or so clones, roughly a sixth of which are singletons, and 0.02% to 0.025% rests with the top ten.

Sequencing input: naive CD4+ T cells from blood. The source is a woman younger than 30 in good health. The chain couples TRBV28 to TRBJ2-7; D may be TRBD2 (6 bases). The DNA of the CDR3 is TGTGCCAGCAGTTTATACGGGGGCGAGCAGTACTTC. This encodes CASSLYGGEQYF.